This passage covers 32 T cell receptor beta chains from one sample sequenced in a study of OX40 agonist ivuxolimab in advanced cancers. The protocol was immunoSEQ multiplex PCR, while the TCRdb copy is restricted to in-frame clones and leaves out a portion. The repertoire holds 30,000 to 40,000 clones, with around 90% as singletons. The specimen comprised CD4+ or CD8+ T cells sorted from blood, sampled in a trial of the OX40 agonist ivuxolimab. The origin of the receptors is an adult with an advanced solid tumor such as melanoma, head and neck, liver or kidney cancer.

The rearrangement links TRBV19 to TRBJ2-7; TRBD2 agrees at 11 bases. With 3 bases clipped from V and 3 bases from J, the junction kept 7 bases outside the gene matches. The CDR3 is 16 residues long. Germline V CDR1 and CDR2: LNHDA, SQIVND (reference sequence). CDR3 nucleotides: TGTGCCAGTAGTATTAGCGGGGGGGCCTCGGGCTACGAGCAGTACTTC. The encoded protein is CASSISGGASGYEQYF.

The chain uses TRBV29-1 and TRBJ2-3, with D maybe TRBD2 (7 bases). Per the germline V gene, CDR1 is SQVTM and CDR2 is ANQGSEA. The CDR3 totals 13 residues. V was cut by 5 bases and J by 4 bases, with 13 bases left in between. CDR3: CSVLGGAADTQYF. The CDR3 DNA follows: TGCAGCGTTCTGGGGGGGGCCGCAGATACGCAGTATTTT.

This clone was counted once. V and J are TRBV19 and TRBJ2-3; D gene uncertain. Germline CDR1 reads LNHDA; CDR2 reads SQIVND (reference sequence). The CDR3 length is 16 residues. V lost 3 bases, J lost 0 bases, and 13 bases lay in between. The CDR3 DNA reads TGTGCCAGTAGTATCGGCGTAGCAACAAGCACAGATACGCAGTATTTT. This translates into CASSIGVATSTDTQYF.

The chain links TRBV5-8 to TRBJ1-1, with D maybe TRBD1 (5 bases). This CDR3 comprises 16 residues. Germline V lookup: CDR1 SGHTS, CDR2 YDEGEE. Trimming left V 0 bases short and J 1 base short, with 13 bases between. The CDR3 nucleotides read TGTGCCAGCAGCTTGGCCTCGGGGGTCGGGAACACTGAAGCTTTCTTT. Translation gives CASSLASGVGNTEAFF.

The chain has TRBV5-6 and TRBJ2-3; D tentatively reads TRBD1 or TRBD2 (5 bases each). Germline V gene data show CDR1 as SGHDT and CDR2 as YYEEEE. The CDR3 spans 15 residues. The V gene lost 0 bases and the J gene lost 3 bases, with 11 bases spanning the gap. CDR3 DNA: TGTGCCAGCAGCTTGGAAGGGACGTGGACAGATACGCAGTATTTT. Encoded protein: CASSLEGTWTDTQYF.

The rearrangement joins TRBV6-1 to TRBJ2-1; D is undetermined. V was cut by 6 bases and J by 6 bases, with 9 bases left in between. Germline V gene sequence: CDR1 MNHNS, CDR2 SASEGT. The CDR3 covers 12 residues. This chain's CDR3 is CASRVVGNEQFF. The DNA for the CDR3 is TGTGCCAGCAGGGTGGTTGGCAATGAGCAGTTCTTC.

The genes are TRBV5-5 and TRBJ1-5; 7 positions agree with TRBD1. Germline-derived CDR1 and CDR2 are SGHKS and YYEKEE (reference sequence). V shed 3 bases, J shed 4 bases, and the junction held 4 bases outside the gene matches. The CDR3 contains 14 residues. The CDR3 loop reads CASSSGTANQPQHF. The CDR3 coding sequence is TGTGCCAGCAGCTCCGGGACAGCAAATCAGCCCCAGCATTTT. Filled out from reference TRBV5-5 and TRBJ1-5, the complete variable domain reads DAGVTQSPTHLIKTRGQQVTLRCSPISGHKSVSWYQQVLGQGPQFIFQYYEKEERGRGNFPDRFSARQFPNYSSELNVNALLLGDSALYLCASSSGTANQPQHFGDGTRLSIL.

V and J are TRBV2 and TRBJ2-7; 7 bases are shared with TRBD1. This CDR3 contains 13 residues. Trimming took 6 bases from V and 3 from J; bases not matched to a gene: 5. Germline V gene data show CDR1 as SNHLY and CDR2 as FYNNEI. CDR3 residues: CASRGDSFYEQYF. CDR3 DNA: TGTGCCAGCAGGGGGGACAGCTTCTACGAGCAGTACTTC.

The genes are TRBV27 and TRBJ2-5; D might be TRBD1 or TRBD2, each matching 5 bases. In germline, CDR1 is MNHEY, CDR2 SMNVEV (reference sequence). V was cut by 2 bases and J by 4 bases, with 14 bases left in between. This CDR3 is built from 15 residues. For the CDR3, the DNA is TGTGCCAGCAGTTTAGGTGGGGGAGTCGGAGAGACCCAGTACTTC. The encoded protein is CASSLGGGVGETQYF.

The V and J genes are TRBV19 and TRBJ2-7, with D unresolved. This CDR3 is 13 amino acids long. CDR1 is LNHDA, CDR2 SQIVND, per germline (reference sequence). The V end was cut by 3 bases, the J end by 2 bases, with 8 bases between. The CDR3 coding sequence is TGTGCCAGTAGTATCAGCAGTCCCTACGAGCAGTACTTC. Its translation: CASSISSPYEQYF. Variable domain in full (rest from reference TRBV19 and TRBJ2-7): DGGITQSPKYLFRKEGQNVTLSCEQNLNHDAMYWYRQDPGQGLRLIYYSQIVNDFQKGDIAEGYSVSREKKESFPLTVTSAQKNPTAFYLCASSISSPYEQYFGPGTRLTVT.

The count of this clone is one. V and J are TRBV7-8 and TRBJ1-1, with D possibly TRBD1 on 5 matching bases. V shed 8 bases and J shed 2 bases, with 18 bases lying between them. Germline V lookup: CDR1 SGHVS, CDR2 FQNEAQ. The CDR3 has 15 amino acids. The CDR3 reads CASYSPRDFNTEAFF. CDR3 sequence (DNA): TGTGCCAGCTACTCGCCCCGGGACTTCAACACTGAAGCTTTCTTT.

This chain connects TRBV27 to TRBJ2-7; TRBD2 matches 7 bases. CDR1 and CDR2 (germline): MNHEY, SMNVEV (reference sequence). V lost 3 bases, J lost 2 bases, and 1 base stayed unmatched. CDR3 length: 13 residues. The CDR3 loop is CASSFGTTYEQYF. DNA for the CDR3: TGTGCCAGCAGTTTCGGGACTACCTACGAGCAGTACTTC.

V and J are TRBV7-2 and TRBJ2-7; D possibly uses TRBD1 or TRBD2 (5 bases each). The CDR3 extends over 14 amino acids. Germline CDR1 SGHTA, CDR2 FQGNSA. The germline V and J ends were trimmed by 5 bases and 0 bases, with 11 bases remaining between them. The CDR3 reads CASSVRDGSYEQYF. CDR3 DNA: TGTGCCAGCAGCGTCCGGGACGGCTCCTACGAGCAGTACTTC.

The table lists this clone with a few counts. V usage is TRBV28 and J usage is TRBJ2-3, with 9 nucleotides matching TRBD2. The V gene end was trimmed by 2 bases and the J gene end by 6 bases; junction bases not matched to a gene: 9. The CDR3 has 16 residues. Germline CDR1 MDHEN, CDR2 SYDVKM. CDR3 region: CASSLLAGTLGDTQYF. The DNA for the CDR3 is TGTGCCAGCAGTTTACTAGCGGGAACCCTAGGGGATACGCAGTATTTT.

This clone was observed a handful of times. This chain uses TRBV4-1 with TRBJ1-2; D gene ambiguous. CDR3 size: 15 residues. Germline assignment: CDR1 MGHRA and CDR2 YSYEKL. Trimming shortened V by 1 base and J by 6 bases, and 15 bases separated the two germline ends. The CDR3 region is CASSQGVGGIHGYTF. The CDR3 nucleotides are TGCGCCAGCAGCCAAGGGGTAGGAGGGATCCATGGCTACACCTTC.

The chain employs TRBV29-1 and TRBJ1-2; 11 bases line up with TRBD1. The CDR3 covers 12 residues. CDR1 and CDR2 (germline): SQVTM, ANQGSEA. Losses at the gene ends were 6 bases for V and 7 bases for J; bases not matched to a gene: 4. For the CDR3, the DNA is TGCAGCGTCCCGGACAGGGGGCTTGGCTACACCTTC. Its translation is CSVPDRGLGYTF.

The CDR3 here is CASEDGGVITSEQFF. CDR3 nucleotides: TGTGCCAGCGAAGATGGGGGAGTAATCACTAGTGAGCAGTTCTTC. The V call is TRBV5-4, the J call TRBJ2-1; either TRBD1 or TRBD2 may supply D (5 bases each). This CDR3 is built from 15 residues. The V end lost 7 bases, the J end lost 9 bases, and 23 bases lay between the germline ends. CDR1 is SGHNT and CDR2 is YYREEE in the germline V gene (reference sequence).

V gene TRBV7-2 combines with J gene TRBJ1-3, with 9 positions matching TRBD1. This CDR3 contains 19 residues. Losses at the gene ends were 1 base for V and 0 bases for J; bases not matched to a gene: 10. Germline values: CDR1 SGHTA, CDR2 FQGNSA. CDR3 DNA: TGTGCCAGCAGCTTAGAGTTTCCCGGGACAGGGTTCTCTGGAAACACCATATATTTT. Its translation is CASSLEFPGTGFSGNTIYF.

The V call is TRBV11-3, the J call TRBJ2-3, with 13 bases that match TRBD2. The V gene end was trimmed by 6 bases and the J gene end by 6 bases; junction bases not matched to a gene: 6. This CDR3 spans 15 amino acids. Germline lookup yields CDR1 SGHNT and CDR2 YENEEA. The CDR3 region has the DNA TGTGCCAGCAGTCTAGGGACTAGCGGGACCGATACGCAGTATTTT. This sequence encodes CASSLGTSGTDTQYF.

The CDR3 DNA reads TGTGCCAGCCCCCCAGGGACCTACGAGCAGTACTTC. Its protein is CASPPGTYEQYF. This chain links TRBV9 with TRBJ2-7; D perhaps matches TRBD1 (5 bases). The CDR3 loop spans 12 amino acids. Deletions cut 7 bases from V and 2 bases from J, with 10 bases between. CDR1 SGDLS and CDR2 YYNGEE come from the germline V gene.

The genes are TRBV5-4 and TRBJ2-3, with D possibly being TRBD1 (6 bases). Germline V gene lookup returns CDR1 SGHNT and CDR2 YYREEE (reference sequence). CDR3 size: 15 residues. V was trimmed by 7 bases and J by 5 bases, leaving 20 bases between them. CDR3 loop: CASLARGQGIDTQYF. CDR3 DNA sequence: TGTGCCAGCTTGGCGCGTGGGCAGGGGATAGATACGCAGTATTTT.

This chain links TRBV29-1 with TRBJ1-4; a possible D gene is TRBD1 (5 bases). In germline, CDR1 is SQVTM, CDR2 ANQGSEA. V gave up 5 bases and J gave up 6 bases, with 13 bases separating them. The CDR3 runs to 13 residues. The CDR3 loop reads CSVISQGDEKLFF. The CDR3 nucleotides read TGCAGCGTTATTTCTCAGGGAGATGAAAAACTGTTTTTT.

The J gene is TRBJ1-5, the V gene TRBV6-4; D may be TRBD1 (5 bases). Trimming left V 2 bases short and J 9 bases short, with 17 bases between. This CDR3 has 15 amino acids. From germline, CDR1 is MRHNA and CDR2 SNTAGT. This CDR3 reads CASSDGGGDFRPQHF. The CDR3 bases are TGTGCCAGCAGTGACGGCGGGGGTGATTTTCGGCCCCAGCATTTT.

The V call is TRBV5-8, the J call TRBJ2-5; TRBD1 agrees at 7 bases. This CDR3 contains 16 residues. Trimming took 4 bases from V and 5 from J; bases not matched to a gene: 14. CDR1 and CDR2 (germline): SGHTS, YDEGEE. For the CDR3, the DNA is TGTGCCAGCAGCCAAAAAATACAGGGGCCCCTGGAGACCCAGTACTTC. Translating gives CASSQKIQGPLETQYF.

This clone is a singleton in its sample. This rearrangement joins TRBV29-1 to TRBJ2-4, with D perhaps being TRBD1 or TRBD2 (5 bases each). The CDR3 length is 15 residues. V lost 0 bases, J lost 4 bases, and 13 bases lay in between. Germline V gives CDR1 SQVTM, CDR2 ANQGSEA. CDR3 sequence (DNA): TGCAGCGTTGAAGACTACGAGGGACGGAAAAACATTCAGTACTTC. Protein product: CSVEDYEGRKNIQYF.

This clone was found once. V is TRBV12-5 and J is TRBJ2-7; 7 bases align to TRBD1. J gave up 6 bases and V 6 bases, and 2 bases lay outside the gene matches. CDR1 is LGHNT and CDR2 is FRNRAP in the germline V gene. The CDR3 sequence is 11 residues long. DNA of the CDR3: TGTGCTAGTGGCACAGGGGTCGAGCAGTACTTC. Residues: CASGTGVEQYF. The whole variable domain, filled in from reference TRBV12-5 and TRBJ2-7, reads DARVTQTPRHKVTEMGQEVTMRCQPILGHNTVFWYRQTMMQGLELLAYFRNRAPLDDSGMPKDRFSAEMPDATLATLKIQPSEPRDSAVYFCASGTGVEQYFGPGTRLTVT.

The CDR3 sequence is CASSIVPDFYEQYF. In DNA, the CDR3 is TGTGCCAGTAGTATAGTGCCGGACTTCTACGAGCAGTACTTC. The V call is TRBV19, the J call TRBJ2-7; TRBD2 might be the D (5 bases). The ends were cut back, 1 base at V and 3 bases at J, with 10 bases in the middle. CDR3 length: 14 residues. The germline gives CDR1 LNHDA, CDR2 SQIVND (reference sequence).

The V gene is TRBV7-9, the J gene TRBJ2-3; possible D gene TRBD2, 5 bases. In germline, CDR1 is SEHNR, CDR2 FQNEAQ (reference sequence). With 5 bases removed from V and 2 bases from J, the gap between germline ends came to 8 bases. This CDR3 has 13 amino acids. The CDR3 DNA follows: TGTGCCAGCAGCCCCGGGGACACAGATACGCAGTATTTT. Translation: CASSPGDTDTQYF.

The chain is built from TRBV6-5 and TRBJ2-7; no clear D. The V gene lost 8 bases and the J gene lost 1 base, with 12 bases spanning the gap. The germline gives CDR1 MNHEY, CDR2 SVGAGI. This CDR3 is built from 13 residues. In DNA form, the CDR3 reads TGTGCCAGCCAAGGGCCTCCTTCCTACGAGCAGTACTTC. Translated, it gives CASQGPPSYEQYF.

This rearrangement joins TRBV19 to TRBJ1-4; 7 nucleotides agree with TRBD1. With V trimmed by 4 bases and J by 14 bases, 16 bases remained unmatched. In germline, CDR1 is LNHDA, CDR2 SQIVND (reference sequence). The CDR3 consists of 15 residues. CDR3 residues: CASSTPGAGGLGLFF. CDR3 in DNA: TGTGCCAGTAGTACCCCCGGGGCAGGGGGATTGGGGCTGTTTTTT.

This clone has more than one count but fewer than ten. V is TRBV6-5 and J is TRBJ2-3; D possibly corresponds to TRBD1 (5 bases). Deletions cut 6 bases from V and 6 bases from J, with 7 bases between. Germline-derived CDR1 and CDR2 are MNHEY and SVGAGI. The CDR3 is 11 amino acids. CDR3 loop: CASRAGDTQYF. CDR3 nucleotide sequence: TGTGCCAGCAGAGCAGGGGATACGCAGTATTTT.

CDR3: CASSLDGLLYNEQFF. In DNA, the CDR3 is TGTGCCAGCAGCTTAGATGGGTTGCTCTACAATGAGCAGTTCTTC. The rearrangement uses TRBV11-2 and TRBJ2-1; D uncertain. The CDR3 spans 15 residues. Trimming took 0 bases from V and 3 from J, leaving 9 bases between them. CDR1 and CDR2 (germline): SGHAT, FQNNGV.